The next 12 T cell receptor beta chains were all read from a single sample in a study of T cell responses to AZD1222 COVID-19 vaccine. Profiled with immunoSEQ multiplex PCR; TCRdb holds only in-frame clones, not every one. The sample has some 150,000 clones, 94% seen once. Source: peripheral blood, taken on day 0 of AZD1222 vaccination. The receptors stem from an adult in good health.

This chain links TRBV7-9 with TRBJ2-3; D is unclear. Germline assignment: CDR1 SEHNR and CDR2 FQNEAQ (reference sequence). This CDR3 has 11 amino acids. With 4 bases removed from V and 5 bases from J, the gap between germline ends came to 4 bases. CDR3 residues: CASSWGDTQYF. In nucleotides, the CDR3 is TGTGCCAGCAGCTGGGGAGATACGCAGTATTTT.

The chain joins TRBV6-5 to TRBJ2-7, with 12 bases aligning to TRBD1. The germline V gene encodes CDR1 MNHEY and CDR2 SVGAGI. The CDR3 totals 15 residues. The J segment lost 7 bases and the V segment lost 7 bases, leaving 11 bases of the junction unmatched. The CDR3 loop reads CASTPGGQGAGEQYV. The CDR3 nucleotides read TGTGCCAGCACCCCGGGGGGACAGGGGGCGGGTGAGCAGTACGTC.

J is TRBJ2-1 and V is TRBV28, with TRBD1 matching 8 bases. CDR1 is MDHEN, CDR2 SYDVKM, per germline. The CDR3 has 15 amino acids. The V segment lost 1 base and the J segment 5 bases; nucleotides outside the gene matches: 4. CDR3 protein: CASSLSDRAHNEQFF. CDR3 DNA sequence: TGTGCCAGCAGTTTATCGGACAGGGCCCACAATGAGCAGTTCTTC.

This chain links TRBV21-1 with TRBJ1-5; the D call TRBD1 from the table was never checked on the DNA. TRBV21-1 is shown as a pseudogene. This CDR3 has 17 residues. In nucleotides, the CDR3 is TGTGCCAGCAGCAAAAACTCAGCAGGGGGACGGGATCAGCCCCAGCATTTT. Translating gives CASSKNSAGGRDQPQHF.

The J gene is TRBJ1-2, the V gene TRBV11-1; possible D gene TRBD1, 6 bases. The ends were cut back, 5 bases at V and 8 bases at J, with 12 bases in the middle. Per the germline V gene, CDR1 is SGHAT and CDR2 is FQDESV (reference sequence). The CDR3 has 12 amino acids. Here the CDR3 reads CASSGGLMGYTF. For the CDR3, the DNA is TGTGCCAGCAGCGGGGGCCTGATGGGCTACACCTTC.

A word on this clone: The sample carries other DNA sequences with the same CDR3. The gene calls are TRBV5-1 and TRBJ1-2; a possible D gene is TRBD1 (6 bases). Germline V gives CDR1 SGHRS, CDR2 YFSETQ. V lost 0 bases to trimming and J lost 3 bases, with 6 bases between them. The CDR3 has 13 amino acids. CDR3 in amino acids: CASSLDRDYGYTF. The CDR3 DNA reads TGCGCCAGCAGCTTGGACAGGGACTATGGCTACACCTTC.

The chain combines TRBV30 with TRBJ1-3; D uncertain. This CDR3 spans 14 amino acids. Germline V gene sequence: CDR1 GTSNPN, CDR2 SVGIG (reference sequence). Trimming stripped 3 bases from V and 0 bases from J, with 9 bases between. Here the CDR3 DNA reads TGTGCCTGGAGATCTAAGTCCTCTGGAAACACCATATATTTT. This encodes CAWRSKSSGNTIYF.

This clone appeared once. The V and J genes are TRBV4-2 and TRBJ2-1; possible D gene TRBD2, 7 bases. The V and J ends lost 4 bases and 3 bases respectively, with 13 bases between them. The germline gives CDR1 LGHNA, CDR2 YNFKEQ. The CDR3 consists of 15 residues. The CDR3 DNA sequence: TGTGCCAGCAGCCGCGGGGGCCTATACTACAATGAGCAGTTCTTC. Its translation: CASSRGGLYYNEQFF.

V usage is TRBV5-4 and J usage is TRBJ2-7; a weak D match, TRBD1 (5 bases). CDR3 length: 13 amino acids. Germline CDR1 and CDR2: SGHNT and YYREEE (reference sequence). Trimming cost V 0 bases and J 5 bases, with 9 bases left between them. The CDR3 DNA sequence: TGTGCCAGCAGCTTGGAAAGACAGCACGAGCAGTACGTC. Translating it yields CASSLERQHEQYV.

The V and J genes are TRBV19 and TRBJ1-3; possibly TRBD1 for D (5 bases). V was shortened by 7 bases and J by 3 bases, with 13 bases between the two germline ends. Looked up from germline, CDR1 is LNHDA and CDR2 is SQIVND (reference sequence). The length of the CDR3 is 14 residues. CDR3 residues: CASTGSGGGNTIYF. As DNA, the CDR3 is TGTGCCAGTACAGGGAGCGGCGGTGGAAACACCATATATTTT.

V usage is TRBV5-1 and J usage is TRBJ2-1; possible D gene TRBD1, 5 bases. Germline values: CDR1 SGHRS, CDR2 YFSETQ. The CDR3 has 17 amino acids. The V gene lost 5 bases and the J gene lost 6 bases, with 24 bases spanning the gap. This CDR3 is CASSPRVPPHLPNEQFF. In DNA form, the CDR3 reads TGCGCCAGCAGTCCCAGGGTTCCCCCCCACCTACCCAATGAGCAGTTCTTC.

This chain uses TRBV7-2 with TRBJ2-3, with 15 bases fitting TRBD2. The ends lost 1 base at V and 5 bases at J; junction bases unmatched: 7. CDR1 is SGHTA, CDR2 FQGNSA, per germline. The CDR3 is made up of 18 amino acids. Here the CDR3 reads CASSLVRTSGRVEDTQYF. In DNA, the CDR3 is TGTGCCAGCAGCTTAGTACGGACTAGCGGGAGGGTAGAAGATACGCAGTATTTT.